This TCR beta chain originates from a study of cytomegalovirus exposure and HLA in healthy donors. Study background: Inside one of the first data releases sat 75 million to 100 million unique TCRs taken from HLA-typed donors. Study findings and constraints: Sequencing depth across donors, presence/absence analyses assumed, was roughly uniform.

This clone was recorded a few times. Its specificity is not known. The PCR had 60 Vbeta and 13 Jbeta primers. Measured with immunoSEQ multiplex PCR; TCRdb has only the in-frame clones, and not every one. The data show about 160,000 clones, around 77% seen once. Sample: PBMCs. The clonotype originates from a woman aged 25 to 45 in good health and CMV-seronegative.

The CDR3 loop is CASSLSFQASYEQYF. CDR3 bases: TGTGCCAGCAGTTTATCGTTCCAGGCCTCCTACGAGCAGTACTTC. V usage is TRBV27 and J usage is TRBJ2-7; D ambiguous. The V gene lost 0 bases and the J gene lost 0 bases, with 9 bases spanning the gap. The CDR3 totals 15 residues. The V gene's germline CDR1 is MNHEY and CDR2 SMNVEV (reference sequence).